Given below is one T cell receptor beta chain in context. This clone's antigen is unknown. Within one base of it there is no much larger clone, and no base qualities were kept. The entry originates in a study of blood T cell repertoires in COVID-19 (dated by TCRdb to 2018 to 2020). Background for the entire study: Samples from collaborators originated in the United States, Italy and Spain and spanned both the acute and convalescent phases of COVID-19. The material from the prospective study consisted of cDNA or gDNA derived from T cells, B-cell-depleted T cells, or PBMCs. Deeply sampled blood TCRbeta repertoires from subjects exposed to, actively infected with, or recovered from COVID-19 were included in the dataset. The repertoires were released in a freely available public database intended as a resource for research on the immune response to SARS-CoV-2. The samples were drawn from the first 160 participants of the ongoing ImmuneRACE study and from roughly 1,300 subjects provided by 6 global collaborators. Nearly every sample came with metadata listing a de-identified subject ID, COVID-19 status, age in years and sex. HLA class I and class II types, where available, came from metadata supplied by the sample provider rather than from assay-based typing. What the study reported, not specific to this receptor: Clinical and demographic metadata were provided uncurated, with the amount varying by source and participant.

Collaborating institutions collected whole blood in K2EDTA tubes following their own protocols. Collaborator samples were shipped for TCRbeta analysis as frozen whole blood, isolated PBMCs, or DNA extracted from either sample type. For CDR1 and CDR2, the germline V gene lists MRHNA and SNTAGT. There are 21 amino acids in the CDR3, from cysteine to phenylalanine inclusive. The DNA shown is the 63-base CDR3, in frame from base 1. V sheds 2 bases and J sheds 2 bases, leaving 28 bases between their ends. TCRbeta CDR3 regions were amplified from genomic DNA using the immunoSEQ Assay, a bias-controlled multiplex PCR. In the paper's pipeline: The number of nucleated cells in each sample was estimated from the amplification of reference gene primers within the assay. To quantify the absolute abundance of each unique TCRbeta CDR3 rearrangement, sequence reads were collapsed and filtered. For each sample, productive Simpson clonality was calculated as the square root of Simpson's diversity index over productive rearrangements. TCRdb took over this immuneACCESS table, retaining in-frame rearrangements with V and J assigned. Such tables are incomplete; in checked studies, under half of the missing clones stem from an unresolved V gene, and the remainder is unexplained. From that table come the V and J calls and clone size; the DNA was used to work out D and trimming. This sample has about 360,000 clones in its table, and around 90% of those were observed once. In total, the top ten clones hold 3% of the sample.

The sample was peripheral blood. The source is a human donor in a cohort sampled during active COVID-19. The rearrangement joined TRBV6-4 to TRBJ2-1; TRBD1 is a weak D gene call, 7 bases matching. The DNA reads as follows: TGTGCCAGCAGTGACCCCGACAATGAATCGACAGGGAGGCCCCCCTACAATGAGCAGTTCTTC. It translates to CASSDPDNESTGRPPYNEQFF.